Listed here are 7 T cell receptor beta chains from one sample, sequenced in a study of tumor-infiltrating lymphocytes in localized non-small cell lung cancer. Profiled with immunoSEQ multiplex PCR; TCRdb holds only in-frame clones, not every one. The sample comprises more than 5,500 clones, about three quarters of which are singletons, and about 12% rests with the top ten. Sequencing was performed on lung tumor tissue. The receptors here all came from a human donor with non-small cell lung cancer.

The chain is built from TRBV6-1 and TRBJ2-3; 7 bases match TRBD2. CDR1 is MNHNS, CDR2 SASEGT, per germline. After removal of 10 bases from V and 4 bases from J, the junction contained 8 bases not matched to a gene. This CDR3 comprises 13 residues. The CDR3 coding sequence is TGTGCCACGACGGTGGGGGGGGCAGATACGCAGTATTTT. Translated: CATTVGGADTQYF.

The chain is built from TRBV5-1 and TRBJ2-7; tentatively, D is TRBD2 (5 bases). Trimming removed 4 bases from V and 2 bases from J, with 19 bases in between. Looked up from germline, CDR1 is SGHRS and CDR2 is YFSETQ. There are 16 residues in the CDR3. CDR3 bases: TGCGCCAGCAGCCTCTCCCTCGGGGATGGTACCTACGAGCAGTACTTC. Translating it yields CASSLSLGDGTYEQYF. Looking up the rest from reference TRBV5-1 and TRBJ2-7 gives the full variable domain: KAGVTQTPRYLIKTRGQQVTLSCSPISGHRSVSWYQQTPGQGLQFLFEYFSETQRNKGNFPGRFSGRQFSNSRSEMNVSTLELGDSALYLCASSLSLGDGTYEQYFGPGTRLTVT.

The V and J genes are TRBV2 and TRBJ2-1, with 7 positions matching TRBD2. The CDR3 covers 14 residues. Per germline, CDR1 SNHLY and CDR2 FYNNEI. The junction had 6 bases not matched to a gene; V was cut back by 2 bases and J by 8 bases. The CDR3 nucleotides read TGTGCCAGCAGTGAACCAGCGGGGTTGGATGAGCAGTTCTTC. It translates to CASSEPAGLDEQFF.

Notes on this clone: The germline gene is not matched at one end of the junction; a read error may be the cause. The chain recombines TRBV5-6 with TRBJ2-4; 9 positions agree with TRBD2. CDR3 size: 12 residues. CDR1 and CDR2 from the germline V gene are SGHDT and YYEEEE. CDR3 residues: CASSSGTSTTNF. Here the CDR3 DNA reads TGTGCCAGCAGCTCGGGGACTAGCACTACGAACTTC.

The chain uses TRBV6-1 and TRBJ1-4; D ambiguous. The CDR3 has 15 residues. Germline CDR1 and CDR2: MNHNS and SASEGT. The V gene lost 3 bases and the J gene lost 7 bases, with 15 bases spanning the gap. The CDR3 DNA follows: TGTGCCAGCAGTGATACCAGAAGGTCGACTGAAAAACTGTTTTTT. It is translated as CASSDTRRSTEKLFF.

In its sample, this clone was seen a few times. The chain couples TRBV7-9 to TRBJ1-3; no firm D call. Per the germline V gene, CDR1 is SEHNR and CDR2 is FQNEAQ (reference sequence). The V gene lost 1 base and the J gene lost 2 bases, with 6 bases spanning the gap. This CDR3 contains 14 residues. Here the CDR3 reads CASSLETPGNTIYF. For the CDR3, the DNA is TGTGCCAGCAGCTTAGAGACTCCTGGAAACACCATATATTTT.

This clone was detected a few times. This sequence joins TRBV6-1 and TRBJ2-3, with D possibly TRBD1 on 6 matching bases. Trimming stripped 2 bases from V and 5 bases from J, with 14 bases between. The CDR3 loop spans 15 amino acids. CDR1 is MNHNS, CDR2 SASEGT, per germline. CDR3 region: CASSEQGFPEDTQYF. CDR3 sequence (DNA): TGTGCCAGCAGTGAACAGGGGTTTCCCGAAGATACGCAGTATTTT.